This T cell receptor beta chain stems from a study of OX40 agonist ivuxolimab in advanced cancers. About the research overall: The patients got ivuxolimab, which is an agonistic anti-OX40 (CD134) antibody. Hepatocellular carcinoma, melanoma, renal cell or head and neck cancer affected the dose-escalation patients.

Repertoires were generated with immunoSEQ multiplex PCR, while TCRdb's copy carries only in-frame clones and drops some. The sample contains more than 65,000 clones, 91% of which appear only once. The sequence derives from an adult with an advanced solid tumor such as melanoma, head and neck, liver or kidney cancer. Sample: CD4+ or CD8+ T cells sorted from blood, taken in a trial of the OX40 agonist ivuxolimab.

DNA for the CDR3: TGTGCCAGCACTGTAGCGGGAGGGCCGGAGGAGCAGTTCTTC. Its translation is CASTVAGGPEEQFF. The J gene is TRBJ2-1, the V gene TRBV6-1, with 11 bases matching TRBD2. The CDR3 contains 14 residues. Trimming removed 7 bases from V and 10 bases from J; junction bases left unmatched: 9. Germline V gene lookup returns CDR1 MNHNS and CDR2 SASEGT.